The T cell receptor beta chain described here comes from a study of blood T cell repertoires in COVID-19. Study in general: Whether acute or convalescent, the COVID-19 samples came from the United States, Italy and Spain. The cDNA or gDNA used as material had been derived from T cells, B-cell-depleted T cells, or PBMCs.

Authors' analysis steps: Reference gene primer amplification yielded estimated nucleated cell counts. The repertoire was sequenced with immunoSEQ multiplex PCR; TCRdb's copy has only in-frame clones and lacks some. The DNA was the basis for D and trimming; V, J and clone size are from that table. In the table there are some 100,000 clones, 90% of which are singletons. CDR1 is KGHDR, CDR2 SFDVKD, per germline. The CDR3 covers 14 residues. V lost 9 bases and J lost 1, with 14 bases in between. This clone was detected once. The sequencing sample was made of peripheral blood. The chain joins TRBV24-1 to TRBJ1-1, with a tentative D call TRBD1 (6 bases). This sequence was found in a man between 50 and 59 years old with acute or convalescent COVID-19. CDR3 sequence reads: CATQGSYTNTEAFF. The CDR3 DNA follows: TGTGCCACCCAGGGGAGTTATACGAACACTGAAGCTTTCTTT.